The clone carrying this T cell receptor (beta chain) was found once. What it recognizes is unknown. Losses at the gene ends were 5 bases for V and 6 bases for J; bases not matched to a gene: 8. CDR1 is PRHDT and CDR2 is FYEKMQ in the germline V gene (reference sequence). The CDR3 spans 15 residues. These data belong to a study of long-term antiretroviral therapy in people with HIV. Overall study results and limits: Relative to transplant donor controls, diversity remained lower despite increasing after ART.

A v3.0 immunoSEQ assay was performed at survey level. The data were produced by immunoSEQ multiplex PCR, yet TCRdb's version contains in-frame clones alone and is incomplete. This table has approximately 25,000 clones, about 92% appearing once. This rearrangement joins TRBV13 to TRBJ2-7, with TRBD2 matching 12 bases. The sample here was unsorted PBMCs, taken 7.6 years after starting antiretroviral therapy. This clonotype originated in a woman between 40 and 55 years old with HIV. The DNA of the CDR3 is TGTGCCAGCAGCCAAACTAGCGGGGGGAGGCGCGAGCAGTACTTC. Protein: CASSQTSGGRREQYF.